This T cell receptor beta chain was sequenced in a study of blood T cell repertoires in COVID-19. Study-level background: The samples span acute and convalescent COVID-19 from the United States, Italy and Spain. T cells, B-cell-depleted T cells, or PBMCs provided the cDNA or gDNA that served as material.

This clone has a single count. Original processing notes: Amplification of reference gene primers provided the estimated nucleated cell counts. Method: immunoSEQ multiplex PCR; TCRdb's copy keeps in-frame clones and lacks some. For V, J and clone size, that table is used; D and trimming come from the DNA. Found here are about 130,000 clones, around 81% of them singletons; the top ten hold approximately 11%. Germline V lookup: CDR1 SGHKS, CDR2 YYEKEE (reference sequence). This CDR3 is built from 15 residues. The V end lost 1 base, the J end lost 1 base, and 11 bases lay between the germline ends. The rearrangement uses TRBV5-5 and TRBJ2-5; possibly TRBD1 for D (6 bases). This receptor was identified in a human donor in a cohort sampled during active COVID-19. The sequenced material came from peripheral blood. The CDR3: CASSLSWGRQETQYF. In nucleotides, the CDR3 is TGTGCCAGCAGCTTGTCTTGGGGGCGCCAAGAGACCCAGTACTTC.